Below are 24 T cell receptor beta chains sequenced from a single sample in a study of T-cell reconstitution after alpha-beta-depleted transplantation in children. Preparation of the TCRbeta library used unique molecular identifiers. TCRdb independently ran MiXCR on the PCR reads; one entry per CDR3 protein. The table shows some 72,000 distinct CDR3 sequences, with about 6.7% occurring only once. The sample consisted of PBMCs from the stem cell graft donor, taken from the stem cell graft. The receptor source for this set is a human donor who donated a stem cell graft to a child with acute lymphoblastic leukemia.

This clonotype was recorded many times. V usage is TRBV4-3 and J usage is TRBJ2-1, with 12 bases aligning to TRBD2. V was pared by 0 bases and J by 4 bases, with 1 base of the junction left unmatched. From germline, CDR1 is LGHNA and CDR2 YSLEER. This CDR3 is built from 16 residues. CDR3 bases: TGCGCCAGCAGCCAAGAGACTAGCGGGGGTTACAATGAGCAGTTCTTC. It codes for CASSQETSGGYNEQFF.

The chain joins TRBV28 to TRBJ2-7; 7 bases fit TRBD2. This CDR3 comprises 15 residues. Looked up from germline, CDR1 is MDHEN and CDR2 is SYDVKM. V was clipped by 4 bases and J by 3 bases; unmatched bases: 9. The CDR3 coding sequence is TGTGCCAGCAGTTCCTTGGCGGGAGATTTCTACGAGCAGTACTTC. It translates to CASSSLAGDFYEQYF.

This clonotype appeared a few times. The chain is built from TRBV10-2 and TRBJ2-3, with TRBD1 matching over 8 bases. Germline CDR1 reads WSHSY; CDR2 reads SAAADI. The CDR3 has 15 residues. V dropped 3 bases and J dropped 3; count of bases not matched to a gene: 5. The CDR3 nucleotides read TGCGCCAGCAGTGAAAACAGGGGGAGGACAGATACGCAGTATTTT. Translation gives CASSENRGRTDTQYF.

V is TRBV5-1 and J is TRBJ2-7; 7 nucleotides match TRBD2. The CDR3 is made up of 14 amino acids. J lost 0 bases, V lost 1 base, and 1 base had no gene match. Per the germline V gene, CDR1 is SGHRS and CDR2 is YFSETQ. The CDR3 reads CASSLSGTSYEQYF. The CDR3 nucleotides read TGCGCCAGCAGCTTGAGCGGGACCTCCTACGAGCAGTACTTC.

CDR3 sequence: CSVGGSGGTEAFF. The CDR3 DNA reads as TGCAGCGTTGGGGGGTCCGGGGGCACTGAAGCTTTCTTT. The chain is built from TRBV29-1 and TRBJ1-1, with D perhaps matching TRBD1 (5 bases). Deletions cut 4 bases from V and 4 bases from J, with 13 bases between. Germline CDR1 SQVTM, CDR2 ANQGSEA. CDR3 length: 13 residues.

This clonotype has ten or more counts. CDR3 DNA: TGTGCCAGCAGTCCCGGTTGGAATAGCAATCAGCCCCAGCATTTT. This gives the protein CASSPGWNSNQPQHF. The J gene is TRBJ1-5, the V gene TRBV27, with D unclear. Trimming took 5 bases from V and 0 from J, leaving 11 bases between them. Germline loops: CDR1 MNHEY, CDR2 SMNVEV (reference sequence). CDR3 size: 15 residues.

This clonotype has just a few counts. The V call is TRBV7-9, the J call TRBJ2-1, with D perhaps matching TRBD2 (6 bases). V was clipped by 3 bases and J by 4 bases, with 7 bases between them. The CDR3 covers 13 residues. The germline CDR1 and CDR2 sequences are SEHNR and FQNEAQ (reference sequence). CDR3 amino acids: CASSFREYNEQFF. CDR3 sequence (DNA): TGTGCCAGCAGCTTCCGGGAGTACAATGAGCAGTTCTTC.

This clonotype appeared many times. The chain carries TRBV5-1 and TRBJ1-1; unclear D gene. Germline V gene lookup returns CDR1 SGHRS and CDR2 YFSETQ. Deletions cut 0 bases from V and 7 bases from J, with 7 bases between. The CDR3 is 12 residues long. The CDR3 sequence: CASSLDTLEAFF. CDR3 coding DNA: TGCGCCAGCAGCTTGGACACCCTTGAAGCTTTCTTT.

The table lists this clonotype with many counts. The chain links TRBV28 to TRBJ2-3; the D call may be TRBD1 or TRBD2 (5 bases each). The CDR3 is 12 residues long. Trimming pared 6 bases from V and 10 bases from J, leaving 14 bases between. The germline V gene has CDR1 MDHEN and CDR2 SYDVKM. The CDR3 region is CASSRTWGSQYF. CDR3 bases: TGTGCCAGCAGCAGGACCTGGGGGTCGCAGTATTTT.

This clonotype occurred many times. This chain links TRBV9 with TRBJ2-1; 10 bases are shared with TRBD2. This CDR3 is built from 16 residues. Germline trimming cut 0 bases from V and 7 bases from J; bases unmatched to any gene: 7. Germline lookup yields CDR1 SGDLS and CDR2 YYNGEE. The CDR3 is CASSVGIASGRNEQFF. DNA of the CDR3: TGTGCCAGCAGCGTAGGTATTGCTAGCGGGAGAAATGAGCAGTTCTTC.

This clonotype was counted ten times or more. V and J are TRBV6-1 and TRBJ1-2; D gene ambiguous. The CDR3 runs 12 residues. Trimming removed 3 bases at V and 4 bases at J, with 6 bases between. CDR1 and CDR2 from the germline V gene are MNHNS and SASEGT. In DNA form, the CDR3 reads TGTGCCAGCAGTGATTTAGTCTATGGCTACACCTTC. Encoded protein: CASSDLVYGYTF.

At least ten counts were recorded for this clonotype. This chain connects TRBV5-4 to TRBJ2-1; D is perhaps TRBD2 (5 bases). Germline assignment: CDR1 SGHNT and CDR2 YYREEE (reference sequence). The ends were cut back, 1 base at V and 1 base at J, with 12 bases in the middle. CDR3 length equals 16 residues. The CDR3 nucleotides are TGTGCCAGCAGCTTGTTGGGAGCGTCTTCCTACAATGAGCAGTTCTTC. This translates into CASSLLGASSYNEQFF.

This clonotype has ten or more counts. J is TRBJ2-7 and V is TRBV7-2; 11 positions agree with TRBD1. V gave up 6 bases and J gave up 8 bases; unmatched junction bases: 9. CDR3 length: 14 residues. Germline V lookup: CDR1 SGHTA, CDR2 FQGNSA. The CDR3, as DNA: TGTGCCAGCAGTTCAGGACAGGGGGCGCTCAAGCAGTACTTC. Protein product: CASSSGQGALKQYF. Complete variable domain (other parts from reference TRBV7-2 and TRBJ2-7): GAGVSQSPSNKVTEKGKDVELRCDPISGHTALYWYRQSLGQGLEFLIYFQGNSAPDKSGLPSDRFSAERTGGSVSTLTIQRTQQEDSAVYLCASSSGQGALKQYFGPGTRLTVT.

The sample holds many counts of this clonotype. The rearrangement joins TRBV7-9 to TRBJ1-2, with 7 bases aligning to TRBD1. From germline, CDR1 is SEHNR and CDR2 FQNEAQ (reference sequence). The CDR3 contains 15 residues. V was clipped by 5 bases and J by 2 bases; unmatched bases: 8. CDR3 in DNA: TGTGCCAGCAGCCCCCTAGGGACAGCCAACTATGGCTACACCTTC. It encodes CASSPLGTANYGYTF.

The J gene is TRBJ2-7, the V gene TRBV5-1; no firm D call. CDR1 is SGHRS, CDR2 YFSETQ, per germline. Trimming stripped 5 bases from V and 4 bases from J, with 13 bases between. The CDR3 extends over 13 amino acids. CDR3 DNA sequence: TGCGCCAGCAGTGGTGTTGATGTGTACGAGCAGTACTTC. Translating gives CASSGVDVYEQYF.

This clonotype was observed at least ten times. The J gene is TRBJ1-4, the V gene TRBV4-3; the D gene is possibly TRBD1 (5 bases). This CDR3 has 14 residues. Germline-derived CDR1 and CDR2 are LGHNA and YSLEER. V was shortened by 0 bases and J by 12 bases, with 14 bases between the two germline ends. CDR3 loop: CASSQDLLMGELFF. CDR3 coding DNA: TGCGCCAGCAGCCAAGATCTTTTGATGGGGGAACTGTTTTTT.

This clonotype has more than one count but fewer than ten. The chain combines TRBV7-9 with TRBJ2-7; 11 bases match TRBD1. The length of the CDR3 is 14 residues. Germline trimming cut 5 bases from V and 7 bases from J; bases unmatched to any gene: 7. Germline loops: CDR1 SEHNR, CDR2 FQNEAQ (reference sequence). In DNA, the CDR3 is TGTGCCAGCAGCCCTGGACAGGGGGCGAGGGAGCAGTACTTC. Protein: CASSPGQGAREQYF.

This clonotype was observed many times. This sequence joins TRBV27 and TRBJ2-3, with 10 bases fitting TRBD1. CDR1 is MNHEY and CDR2 is SMNVEV in the germline V gene (reference sequence). The CDR3 length is 16 residues. J was trimmed by 5 bases and V by 2 bases; bases with no gene match: 7. The CDR3 DNA reads TGTGCCAGCAGTTTACGGGACAGGGGTGAAGGAGATACGCAGTATTTT. This encodes CASSLRDRGEGDTQYF.

The table lists this clonotype with a few counts. The chain carries TRBV9 and TRBJ2-1; D gene uncertain. V was pared by 3 bases and J by 8 bases, with 3 bases between. The CDR3 is 10 residues long. Germline V gene data show CDR1 as SGDLS and CDR2 as YYNGEE. This CDR3 reads CASSGHEQFF. The CDR3 bases are TGTGCCAGCAGCGGCCATGAGCAGTTCTTC.

This clonotype was detected ten times or more. The chain has TRBV6-1 and TRBJ2-7, with a weak D call TRBD1 (6 bases). The V and J ends lost 4 bases and 0 bases respectively, with 10 bases between them. There are 14 residues in the CDR3. CDR1 and CDR2 (germline): MNHNS, SASEGT. CDR3 nucleotide sequence: TGTGCCAGCAGTGTAGGGGACAACTCCTACGAGCAGTACTTC. As protein: CASSVGDNSYEQYF.

This clonotype was counted many times. The chain is built from TRBV7-2 and TRBJ1-6; 11 bases align to TRBD1. The junction had 8 bases not matched to a gene; V was cut back by 5 bases and J by 8 bases. The CDR3 length is 16 residues. Germline values: CDR1 SGHTA, CDR2 FQGNSA. The CDR3 sequence: CASSIRGQGGDSPLHF. The DNA of the CDR3 is TGTGCCAGCAGCATAAGGGGACAGGGGGGCGATTCACCCCTCCACTTT.

This clonotype has just a few counts. Written as DNA, the CDR3 is TGTGCCAGCAGCTCGGGGAGGGACCATCAGCCCCAGCATTTT. As protein: CASSSGRDHQPQHF. The chain employs TRBV7-2 and TRBJ1-5; the D gene is possibly TRBD1 (5 bases). CDR3 length equals 14 residues. Germline loops: CDR1 SGHTA, CDR2 FQGNSA. V shed 4 bases and J shed 5 bases, with 12 bases lying between them.

V gene TRBV5-5 combines with J gene TRBJ2-5, with D perhaps given as TRBD1 or TRBD2 (5 bases each). Germline-derived CDR1 and CDR2 are SGHKS and YYEKEE (reference sequence). This CDR3 has 13 residues. Trimming removed 0 bases at V and 3 bases at J, with 6 bases between. The CDR3 region has the DNA TGTGCCAGCAGCTTGGGGGGGAAAGAGACCCAGTACTTC. Its translation is CASSLGGKETQYF.

This clonotype has a count of ten or more. V usage is TRBV19 and J usage is TRBJ2-2; no firm D call. Between the trimmed V and J ends, which lost 5 bases and 8 bases, there was a span of 6 bases. Germline V gives CDR1 LNHDA, CDR2 SQIVND (reference sequence). The CDR3 has 11 residues. The CDR3 DNA is TGTGCCAGTAGTGCTTCGGGGGAGCTGTTTTTT. Translating it yields CASSASGELFF.